The T cell receptor (beta chain) described here comes from a study of shared clonotypes between healthy human individuals. The repertoire was sequenced with immunoSEQ multiplex PCR; TCRdb's copy has only in-frame clones and lacks some. The sample lists about 670,000 clones; 72% were seen once. This CDR3 spans 13 amino acids. V trimming: 8 bases; J trimming: 7 bases; junction bases outside the gene matches: 6. Germline values: CDR1 SGHAT, CDR2 FQNNGV. About this clone itself: Its target is not known.

Study-wide points: The study found about 5% of naive CD4 clonotypes shared across a handful of donors.

The clonotype comes from a woman in her twenties or thirties in good health. Sequencing was carried out using memory CD4+ T cells sorted from blood. This sample's subset: CD45RA-negative fraction. The chain carries TRBV11-2 and TRBJ2-2, with TRBD1 matching 8 bases. The CDR3 reads CASAGQGDGELFF. CDR3 nucleotides: TGTGCCAGCGCTGGACAGGGTGACGGGGAGCTGTTTTTT. The variable domain in full, with the rest retrieved from reference TRBV11-2 and TRBJ2-2, is EAGVAQSPRYKIIEKRQSVAFWCNPISGHATLYWYQQILGQGPKLLIQFQNNGVVDDSQLPKDRFSAERLKGVDSTLKIQPAKLEDSAVYLCASAGQGDGELFFGEGSRLTVL.